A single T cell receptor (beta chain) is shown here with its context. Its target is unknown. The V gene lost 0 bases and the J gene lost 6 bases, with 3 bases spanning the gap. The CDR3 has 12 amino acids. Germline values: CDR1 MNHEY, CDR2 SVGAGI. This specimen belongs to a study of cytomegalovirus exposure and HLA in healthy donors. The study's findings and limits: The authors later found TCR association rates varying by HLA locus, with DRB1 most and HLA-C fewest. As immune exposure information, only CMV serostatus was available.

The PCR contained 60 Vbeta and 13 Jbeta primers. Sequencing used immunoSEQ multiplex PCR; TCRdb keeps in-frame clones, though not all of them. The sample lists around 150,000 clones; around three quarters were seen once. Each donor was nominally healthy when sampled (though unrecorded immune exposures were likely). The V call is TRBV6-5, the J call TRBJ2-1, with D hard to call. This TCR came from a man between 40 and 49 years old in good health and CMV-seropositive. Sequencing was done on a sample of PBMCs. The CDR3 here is CASSYSSNEQFF. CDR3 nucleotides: TGTGCCAGCAGTTACTCGAGCAATGAGCAGTTCTTC.